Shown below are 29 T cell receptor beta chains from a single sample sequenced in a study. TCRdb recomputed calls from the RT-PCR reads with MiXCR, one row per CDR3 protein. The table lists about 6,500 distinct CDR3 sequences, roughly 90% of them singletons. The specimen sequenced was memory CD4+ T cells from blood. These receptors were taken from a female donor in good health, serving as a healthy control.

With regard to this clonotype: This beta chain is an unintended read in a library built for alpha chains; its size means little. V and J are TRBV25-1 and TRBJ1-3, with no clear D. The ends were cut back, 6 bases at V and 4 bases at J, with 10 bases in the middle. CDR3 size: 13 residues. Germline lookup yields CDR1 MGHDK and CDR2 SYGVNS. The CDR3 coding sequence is TGTGCCAGCAGGGCCTGGGCCGGAAACACCATATATTTT. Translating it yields CASRAWAGNTIYF.

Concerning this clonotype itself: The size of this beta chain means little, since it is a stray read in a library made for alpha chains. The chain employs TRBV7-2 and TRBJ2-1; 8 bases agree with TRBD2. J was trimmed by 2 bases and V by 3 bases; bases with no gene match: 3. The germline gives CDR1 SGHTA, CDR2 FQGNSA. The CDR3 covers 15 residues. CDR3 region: CASSLSGSAYNEQFF. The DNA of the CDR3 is TGTGCCAGCAGCTTGAGCGGGAGCGCCTACAATGAGCAGTTCTTC. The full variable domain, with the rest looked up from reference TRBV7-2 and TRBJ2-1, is GAGVSQSPSNKVTEKGKDVELRCDPISGHTALYWYRQSLGQGLEFLIYFQGNSAPDKSGLPSDRFSAERTGGSVSTLTIQRTQQEDSAVYLCASSLSGSAYNEQFFGPGTRLTVL.

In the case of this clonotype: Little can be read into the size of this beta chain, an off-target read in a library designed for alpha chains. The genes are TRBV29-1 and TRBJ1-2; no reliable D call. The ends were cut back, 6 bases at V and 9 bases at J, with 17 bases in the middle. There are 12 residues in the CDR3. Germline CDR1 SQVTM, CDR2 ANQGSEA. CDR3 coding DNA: TGCAGCGTCGCCCCAGCGGACGGGAGCTACACCTTC. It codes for CSVAPADGSYTF. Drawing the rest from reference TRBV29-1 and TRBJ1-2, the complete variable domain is SAVISQKPSRDICQRGTSLTIQCQVDSQVTMMFWYRQQPGQSLTLIATANQGSEATYESGFVIDKFPISRPNLTFSTLTVSNMSPEDSSIYLCSVAPADGSYTFGSGTRLTVV.

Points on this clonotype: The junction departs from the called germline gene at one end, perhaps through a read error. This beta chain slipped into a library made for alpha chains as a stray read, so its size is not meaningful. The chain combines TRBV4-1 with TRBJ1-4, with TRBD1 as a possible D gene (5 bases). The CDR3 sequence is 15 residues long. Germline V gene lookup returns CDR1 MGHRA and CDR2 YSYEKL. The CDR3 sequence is CASSKDDSRGEKLFF. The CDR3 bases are TGCGCCAGCAGCAAAGATGACAGCAGAGGTGAAAAACTGTTTTTT.

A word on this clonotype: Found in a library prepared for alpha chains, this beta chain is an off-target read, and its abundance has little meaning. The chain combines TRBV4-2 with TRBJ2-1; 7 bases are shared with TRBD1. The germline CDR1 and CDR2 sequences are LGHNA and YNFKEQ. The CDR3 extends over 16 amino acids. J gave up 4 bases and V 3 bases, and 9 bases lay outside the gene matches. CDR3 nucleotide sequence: TGTGCCAGCAGCCAGACCGACAGGGTGATATACAATGAGCAGTTCTTC. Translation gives CASSQTDRVIYNEQFF.

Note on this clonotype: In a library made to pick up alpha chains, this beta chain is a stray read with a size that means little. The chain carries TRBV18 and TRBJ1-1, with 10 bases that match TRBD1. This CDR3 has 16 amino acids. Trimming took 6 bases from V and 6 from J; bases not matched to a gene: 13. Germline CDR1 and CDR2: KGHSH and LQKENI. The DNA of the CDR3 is TGTGCCAGCTCGCGCCGGACAGGGGGATATGGTTCTGAAGCTTTCTTT. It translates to CASSRRTGGYGSEAFF.

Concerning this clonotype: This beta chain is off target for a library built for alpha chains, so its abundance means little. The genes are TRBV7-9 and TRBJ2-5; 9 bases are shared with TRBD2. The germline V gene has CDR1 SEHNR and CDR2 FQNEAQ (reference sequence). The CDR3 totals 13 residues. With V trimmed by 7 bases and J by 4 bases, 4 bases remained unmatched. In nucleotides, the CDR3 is TGTGCCAGCACCCCAGCGGGGGGAGAGACCCAGTACTTC. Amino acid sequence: CASTPAGGETQYF. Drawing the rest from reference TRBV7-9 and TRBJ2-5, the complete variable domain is DTGVSQNPRHKITKRGQNVTFRCDPISEHNRLYWYRQTLGQGPEFLTYFQNEAQLEKSRLLSDRFSAERPKGSFSTLEIQRTEQGDSAMYLCASTPAGGETQYFGPGTRLLVL.

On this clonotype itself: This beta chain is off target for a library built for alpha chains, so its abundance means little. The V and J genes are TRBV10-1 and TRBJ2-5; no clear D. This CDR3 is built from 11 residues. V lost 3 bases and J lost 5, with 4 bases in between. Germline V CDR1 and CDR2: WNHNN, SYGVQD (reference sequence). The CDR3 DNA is TGCGCCAGCAGTGAAGGGGAGACCCAGTACTTC. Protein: CASSEGETQYF.

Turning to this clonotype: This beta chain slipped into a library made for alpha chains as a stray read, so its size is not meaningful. The CDR3 sequence: CASSQDWGGDTEAFF. DNA for the CDR3: TGTGCCAGCAGCCAAGATTGGGGGGGAGACACTGAAGCTTTCTTT. The chain uses TRBV4-2 and TRBJ1-1; D is possibly TRBD1 (5 bases). The germline gives CDR1 LGHNA, CDR2 YNFKEQ. The ends were cut back, 0 bases at V and 3 bases at J, with 11 bases in the middle. The CDR3 length is 15 residues.

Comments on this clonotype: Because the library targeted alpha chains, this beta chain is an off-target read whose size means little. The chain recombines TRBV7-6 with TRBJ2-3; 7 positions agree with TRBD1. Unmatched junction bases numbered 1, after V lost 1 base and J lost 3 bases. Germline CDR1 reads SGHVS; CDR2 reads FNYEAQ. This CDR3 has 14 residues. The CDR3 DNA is TGTGCCAGCAGCTTAGAGACAGGGACAGATACGCAGTATTTT. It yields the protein CASSLETGTDTQYF. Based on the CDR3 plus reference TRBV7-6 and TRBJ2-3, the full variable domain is GAGVSQSPRYKVTKRGQDVALRCDPISGHVSLYWYRQALGQGPEFLTYFNYEAQQDKSGLPNDRFSAERPEGSISTLTIQRTEQRDSAMYRCASSLETGTDTQYFGPGTRLTVL.

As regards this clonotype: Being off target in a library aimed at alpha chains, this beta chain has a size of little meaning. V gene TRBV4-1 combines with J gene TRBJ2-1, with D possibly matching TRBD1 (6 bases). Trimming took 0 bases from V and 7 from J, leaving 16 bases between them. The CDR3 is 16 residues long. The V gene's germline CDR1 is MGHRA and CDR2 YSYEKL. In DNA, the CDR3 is TGCGCCAGCAGCCAAGATCAATGGGGGCGTAGGAATGAGCAGTTCTTC. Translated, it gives CASSQDQWGRRNEQFF.

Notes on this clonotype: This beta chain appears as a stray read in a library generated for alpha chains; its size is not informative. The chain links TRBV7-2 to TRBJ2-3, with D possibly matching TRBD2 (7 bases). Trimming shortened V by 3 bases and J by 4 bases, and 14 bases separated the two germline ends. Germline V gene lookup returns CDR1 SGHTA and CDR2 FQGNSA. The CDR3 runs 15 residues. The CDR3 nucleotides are TGTGCCAGCAGCTTCCAGGGAGGGGGTCCAGATACGCAGTATTTT. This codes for CASSFQGGGPDTQYF.

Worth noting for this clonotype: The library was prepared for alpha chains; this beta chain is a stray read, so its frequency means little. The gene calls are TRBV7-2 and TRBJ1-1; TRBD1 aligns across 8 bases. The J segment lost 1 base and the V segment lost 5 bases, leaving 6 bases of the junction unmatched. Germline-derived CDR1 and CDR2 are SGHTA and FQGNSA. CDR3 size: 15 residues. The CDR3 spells CASSLPDRANTEAFF. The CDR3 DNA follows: TGTGCCAGCAGCCTTCCGGACAGGGCGAACACTGAAGCTTTCTTT.

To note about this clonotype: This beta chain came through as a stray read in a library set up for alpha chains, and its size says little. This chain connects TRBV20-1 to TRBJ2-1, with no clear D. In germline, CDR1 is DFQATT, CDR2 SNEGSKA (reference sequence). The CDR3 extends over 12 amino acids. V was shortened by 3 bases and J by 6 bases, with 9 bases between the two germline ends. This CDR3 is CSASSVANEQFF. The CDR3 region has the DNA TGCAGTGCTAGTTCCGTAGCCAATGAGCAGTTCTTC.

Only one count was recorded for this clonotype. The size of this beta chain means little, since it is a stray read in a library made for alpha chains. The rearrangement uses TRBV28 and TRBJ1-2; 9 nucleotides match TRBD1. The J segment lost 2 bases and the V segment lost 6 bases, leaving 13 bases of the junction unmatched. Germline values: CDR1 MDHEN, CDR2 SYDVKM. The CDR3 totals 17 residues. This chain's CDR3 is CASSLAKGTGPNYGYTF. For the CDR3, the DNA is TGTGCCAGCAGCCTCGCCAAAGGGACAGGGCCCAACTATGGCTACACCTTC.

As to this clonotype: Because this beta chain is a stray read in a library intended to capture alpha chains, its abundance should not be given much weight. The DNA for the CDR3 is TGCGCCAGCAGCTTGGACGGGCTAATGAACACTGAAGCTTTCTTT. This encodes CASSLDGLMNTEAFF. The chain employs TRBV5-1 and TRBJ1-1; D is unclear. V was cut by 0 bases and J by 0 bases, with 9 bases left in between. CDR3 length equals 15 residues. Germline V CDR1 and CDR2: SGHRS, YFSETQ.

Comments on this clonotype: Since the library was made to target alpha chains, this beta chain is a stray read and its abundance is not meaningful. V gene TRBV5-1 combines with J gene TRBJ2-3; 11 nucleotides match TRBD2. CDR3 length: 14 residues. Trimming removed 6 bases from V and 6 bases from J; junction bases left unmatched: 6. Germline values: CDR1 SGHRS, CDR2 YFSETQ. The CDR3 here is CASKTSGNEDTQYF. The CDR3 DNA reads TGCGCCAGCAAGACTAGCGGGAATGAGGATACGCAGTATTTT.

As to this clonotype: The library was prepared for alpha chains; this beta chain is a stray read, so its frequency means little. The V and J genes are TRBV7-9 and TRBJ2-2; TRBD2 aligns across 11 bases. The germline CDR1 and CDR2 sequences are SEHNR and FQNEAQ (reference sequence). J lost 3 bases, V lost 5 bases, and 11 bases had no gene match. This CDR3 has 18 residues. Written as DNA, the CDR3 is TGTGCCAGCAGCCCAACCCTACTAGCGGGAGTGTACACCGGGGAGCTGTTTTTT. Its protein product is CASSPTLLAGVYTGELFF.

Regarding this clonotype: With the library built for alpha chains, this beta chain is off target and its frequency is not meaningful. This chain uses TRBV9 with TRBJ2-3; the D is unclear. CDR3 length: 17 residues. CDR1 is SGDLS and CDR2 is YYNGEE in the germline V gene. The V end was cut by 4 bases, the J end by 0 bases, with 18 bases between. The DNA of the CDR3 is TGTGCCAGCAGCCCTACGGGCCGGACGGAAAGCACAGATACGCAGTATTTT. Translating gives CASSPTGRTESTDTQYF.

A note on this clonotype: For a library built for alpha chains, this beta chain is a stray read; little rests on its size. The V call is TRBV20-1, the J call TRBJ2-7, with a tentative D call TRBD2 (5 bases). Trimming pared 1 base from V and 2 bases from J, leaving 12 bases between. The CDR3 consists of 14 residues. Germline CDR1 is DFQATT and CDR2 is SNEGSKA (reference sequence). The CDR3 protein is CSARAGNLPYEQYF. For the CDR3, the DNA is TGCAGTGCTAGAGCGGGAAACCTCCCCTACGAGCAGTACTTC.

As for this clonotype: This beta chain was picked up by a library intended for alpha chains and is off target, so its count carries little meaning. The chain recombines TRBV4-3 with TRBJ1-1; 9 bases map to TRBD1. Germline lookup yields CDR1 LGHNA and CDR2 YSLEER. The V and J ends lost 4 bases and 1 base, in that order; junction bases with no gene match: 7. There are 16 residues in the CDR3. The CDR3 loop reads CASSRGPGQGNTEAFF. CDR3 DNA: TGCGCCAGCAGCCGAGGTCCGGGACAGGGGAACACTGAAGCTTTCTTT.

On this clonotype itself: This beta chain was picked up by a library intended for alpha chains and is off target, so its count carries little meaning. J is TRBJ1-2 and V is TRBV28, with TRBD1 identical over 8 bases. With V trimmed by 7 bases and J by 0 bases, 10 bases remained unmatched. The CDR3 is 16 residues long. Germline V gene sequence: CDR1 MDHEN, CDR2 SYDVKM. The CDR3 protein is CASTLPGTGPNYGYTF. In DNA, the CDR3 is TGTGCCAGCACCCTCCCGGGGACAGGACCTAACTATGGCTACACCTTC.

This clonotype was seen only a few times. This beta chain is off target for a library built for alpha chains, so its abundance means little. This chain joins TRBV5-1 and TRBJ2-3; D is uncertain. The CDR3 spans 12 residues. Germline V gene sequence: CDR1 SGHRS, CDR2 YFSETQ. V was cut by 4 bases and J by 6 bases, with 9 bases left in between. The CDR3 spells CASSQTEDTQYF. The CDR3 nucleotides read TGCGCCAGCAGCCAAACTGAGGATACGCAGTATTTT.

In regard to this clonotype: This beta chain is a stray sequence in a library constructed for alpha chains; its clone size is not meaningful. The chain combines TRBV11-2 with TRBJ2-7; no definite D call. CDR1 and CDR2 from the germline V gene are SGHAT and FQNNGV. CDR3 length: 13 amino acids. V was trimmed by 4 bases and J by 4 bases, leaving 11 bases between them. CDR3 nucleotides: TGTGCCAGCAGCTCCTCAAGAATTTACGAGCAGTACTTC. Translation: CASSSSRIYEQYF.

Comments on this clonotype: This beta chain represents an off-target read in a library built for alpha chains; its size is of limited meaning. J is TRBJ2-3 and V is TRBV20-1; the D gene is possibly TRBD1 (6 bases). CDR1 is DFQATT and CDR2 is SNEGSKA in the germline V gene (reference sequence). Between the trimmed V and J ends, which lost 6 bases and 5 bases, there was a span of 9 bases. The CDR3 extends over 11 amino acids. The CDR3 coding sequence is TGCAGTGCGGGGGCCGGAGATACGCAGTATTTT. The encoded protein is CSAGAGDTQYF.

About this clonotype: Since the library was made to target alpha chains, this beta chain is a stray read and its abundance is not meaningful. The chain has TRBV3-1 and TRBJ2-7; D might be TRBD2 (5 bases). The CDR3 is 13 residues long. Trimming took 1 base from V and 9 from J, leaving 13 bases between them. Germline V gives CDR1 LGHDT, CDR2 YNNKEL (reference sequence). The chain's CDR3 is CASSQGAAVGQYF. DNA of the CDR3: TGTGCCAGCAGCCAAGGAGCGGCGGTGGGGCAGTACTTC.

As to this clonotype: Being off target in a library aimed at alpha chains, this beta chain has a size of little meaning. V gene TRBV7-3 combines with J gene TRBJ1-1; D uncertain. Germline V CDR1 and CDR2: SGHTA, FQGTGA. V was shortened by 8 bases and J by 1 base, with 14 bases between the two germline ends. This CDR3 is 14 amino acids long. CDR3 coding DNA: TGTGCCAGCGGAACTCTTAATAAGAACACTGAAGCTTTCTTT. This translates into CASGTLNKNTEAFF.

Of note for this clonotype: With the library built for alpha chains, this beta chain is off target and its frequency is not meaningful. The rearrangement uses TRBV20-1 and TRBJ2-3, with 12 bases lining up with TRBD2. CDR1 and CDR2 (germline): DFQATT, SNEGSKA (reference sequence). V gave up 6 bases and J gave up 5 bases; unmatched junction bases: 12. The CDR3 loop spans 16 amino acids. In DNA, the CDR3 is TGCAGTGCACCGGCTAGCGGGGGGGCCCTCAGAGATACGCAGTATTTT. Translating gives CSAPASGGALRDTQYF.

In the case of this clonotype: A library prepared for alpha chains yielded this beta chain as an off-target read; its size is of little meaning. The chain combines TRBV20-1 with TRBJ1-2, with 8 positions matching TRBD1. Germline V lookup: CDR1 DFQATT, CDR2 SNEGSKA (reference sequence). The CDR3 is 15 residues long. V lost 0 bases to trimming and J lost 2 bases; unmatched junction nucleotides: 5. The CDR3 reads CSARDIDRGNYGYTF. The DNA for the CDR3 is TGCAGTGCTAGAGATATTGACAGGGGAAACTATGGCTACACCTTC.